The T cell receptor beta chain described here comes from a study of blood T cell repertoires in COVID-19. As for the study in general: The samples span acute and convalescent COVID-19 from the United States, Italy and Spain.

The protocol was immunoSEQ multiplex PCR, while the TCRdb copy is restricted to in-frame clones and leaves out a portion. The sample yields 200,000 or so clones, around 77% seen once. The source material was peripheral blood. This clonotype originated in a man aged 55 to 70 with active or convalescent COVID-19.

The CDR3 nucleotides are TGTGCCAGCAGCTTAGTACAGGACGGCGAGCAGTACTTC. Translation gives CASSLVQDGEQYF. J is TRBJ2-7 and V is TRBV11-3; TRBD1 is a possible D gene (5 bases). Between the trimmed V and J ends, which lost 1 base and 6 bases, there was a span of 10 bases. The CDR3 runs 13 residues. Germline loops: CDR1 SGHNT, CDR2 YENEEA.